This T cell receptor beta chain was found in a study of blood T cell repertoires in COVID-19. Study-wide context: Material from acute and convalescent COVID-19 was sourced from the United States, Italy and Spain.

Trimming at V came to 3 bases and at J to 7 bases, leaving 3 bases not matched to a gene. The CDR3 consists of 14 residues. The germline CDR1 and CDR2 sequences are LNHNV and YYDKDF (reference sequence). Which cohort a participant joined came from the clinical history participants gave. The method was immunoSEQ multiplex PCR; TCRdb's version includes in-frame clones alone and lacks a portion of them. The sample shows a few hundred thousand clones, approximately 90% of them seen only once. The sequenced sample consisted of PBMCs or T cells enriched from blood (not recorded which). The sequence derives from a young woman who had recovered from COVID-19. The rearrangement links TRBV15 to TRBJ1-4; 9 bases are a match to TRBD1. As DNA, the CDR3 is TGTGCCACCAGCAGGGCGGGACAGGGTGAAAAACTGTTTTTT. Translating gives CATSRAGQGEKLFF.